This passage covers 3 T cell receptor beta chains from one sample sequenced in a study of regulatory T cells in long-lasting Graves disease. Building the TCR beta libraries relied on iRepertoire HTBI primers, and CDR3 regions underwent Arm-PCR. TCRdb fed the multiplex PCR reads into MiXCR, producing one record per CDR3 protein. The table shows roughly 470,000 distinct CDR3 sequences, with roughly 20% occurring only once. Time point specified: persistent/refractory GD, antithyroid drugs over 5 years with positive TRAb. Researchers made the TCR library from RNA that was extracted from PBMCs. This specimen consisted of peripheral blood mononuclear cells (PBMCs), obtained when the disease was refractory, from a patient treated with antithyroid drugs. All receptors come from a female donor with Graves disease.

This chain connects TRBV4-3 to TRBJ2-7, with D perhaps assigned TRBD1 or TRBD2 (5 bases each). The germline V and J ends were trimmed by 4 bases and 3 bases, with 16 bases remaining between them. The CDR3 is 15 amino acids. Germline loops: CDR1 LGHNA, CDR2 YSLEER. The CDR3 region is CASSLQLMGDYEQYF. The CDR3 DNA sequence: TGCGCCAGCAGCCTCCAATTAATGGGGGACTACGAGCAGTACTTC.

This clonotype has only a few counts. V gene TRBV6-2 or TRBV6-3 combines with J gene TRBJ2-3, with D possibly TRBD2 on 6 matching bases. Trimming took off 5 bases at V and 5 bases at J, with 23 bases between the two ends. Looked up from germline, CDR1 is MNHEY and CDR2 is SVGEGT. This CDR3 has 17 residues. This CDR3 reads CASSPQPIGRRGDTQYF. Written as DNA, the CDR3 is TGTGCCAGCAGTCCTCAACCGATTGGGAGGAGGGGAGATACGCAGTATTTT.

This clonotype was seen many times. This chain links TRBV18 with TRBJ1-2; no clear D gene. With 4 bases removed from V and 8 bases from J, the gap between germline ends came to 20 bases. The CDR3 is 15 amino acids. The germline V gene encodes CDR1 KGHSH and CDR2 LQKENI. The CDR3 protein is CASSRFPSAGEGYTF. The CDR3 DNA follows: TGTGCCAGCTCACGGTTTCCCTCGGCCGGAGAGGGCTACACCTTC.